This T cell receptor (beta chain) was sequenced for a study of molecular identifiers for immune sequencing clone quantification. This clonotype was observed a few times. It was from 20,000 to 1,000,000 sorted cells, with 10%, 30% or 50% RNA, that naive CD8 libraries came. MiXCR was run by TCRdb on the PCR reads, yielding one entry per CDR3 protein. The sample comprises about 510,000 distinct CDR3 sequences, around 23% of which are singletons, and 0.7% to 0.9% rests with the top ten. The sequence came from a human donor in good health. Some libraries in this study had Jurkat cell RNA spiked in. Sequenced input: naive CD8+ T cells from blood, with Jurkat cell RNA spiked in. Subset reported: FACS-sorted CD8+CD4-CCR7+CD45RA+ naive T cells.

CDR3: CSVDVPGQGYEQYF. The CDR3 DNA reads TGCAGCGTTGACGTACCGGGACAGGGGTACGAGCAGTACTTC. The chain links TRBV29-1 to TRBJ2-7; 10 bases line up with TRBD1. The germline V gene has CDR1 SQVTM and CDR2 ANQGSEA. This CDR3 has 14 residues. V lost 3 bases and J lost 4; bases outside the gene matches: 6.